These 20 T cell receptor beta chains were all obtained from the same sample, sequenced in a study of blood T cell repertoires in COVID-19. The protocol was immunoSEQ multiplex PCR, while the TCRdb copy is restricted to in-frame clones and leaves out a portion. The sample holds about 200,000 clones, around nine tenths seen once. Sequencing was carried out using peripheral blood. All receptors come from a man in his forties or fifties with COVID-19, enrolled during active disease.

The rearrangement links TRBV10-2 to TRBJ1-4; D not certain. CDR1 and CDR2 (germline): WSHSY, SAAADI. V lost 4 bases to trimming and J lost 8 bases, with 14 bases between them. The CDR3 is made up of 14 amino acids. As DNA, the CDR3 is TGCGCCAGCAGTGTTGCGGGCACGGTCGAAAAACTGTTTTTT. This codes for CASSVAGTVEKLFF.

This clone has a handful of counts. The V and J genes are TRBV6-5 and TRBJ1-5; TRBD1 is a possible D gene (5 bases). The CDR3 has 16 residues. Germline V lookup: CDR1 MNHEY, CDR2 SVGAGI. Trimming pared 0 bases from V and 5 bases from J, leaving 14 bases between. CDR3 in DNA: TGTGCCAGCAGTTACTCCGCGGGGGGAAACCATCAGCCCCAGCATTTT. This gives the protein CASSYSAGGNHQPQHF.

V and J are TRBV5-1 and TRBJ2-2; D is possibly TRBD2 (6 bases). Germline lookup yields CDR1 SGHRS and CDR2 YFSETQ. This CDR3 has 15 residues. The ends were cut back, 4 bases at V and 2 bases at J, with 12 bases in the middle. For the CDR3, the DNA is TGCGCCAGCAGCCCCCGGGACTCAAACACCGGGGAGCTGTTTTTT. This translates into CASSPRDSNTGELFF.

This clone was seen more than once but under ten times. V and J are TRBV2 and TRBJ1-1; D is perhaps TRBD1 (5 bases). Germline assignment: CDR1 SNHLY and CDR2 FYNNEI. This CDR3 spans 13 amino acids. Trimming shortened V by 6 bases and J by 3 bases, and 11 bases separated the two germline ends. The CDR3 nucleotides read TGTGCCAGCAGGACAGAATTAGACACTGAAGCTTTCTTT. It is translated as CASRTELDTEAFF.

The chain is built from TRBV4-1 and TRBJ1-2; D gene ambiguous. The CDR3 loop spans 14 amino acids. V lost 4 bases and J 5 bases, leaving 14 bases between the germline ends. CDR1 is MGHRA, CDR2 YSYEKL, per germline. CDR3 nucleotides: TGCGCCAGCAGCCCTCGTTTTTTGGAGTATGGCTACACCTTC. The encoded protein is CASSPRFLEYGYTF.

To note about this clone: The same CDR3 arises from other DNA sequences in this sample as well. V usage is TRBV6-2 or TRBV6-3 and J usage is TRBJ2-3; 7 bases match TRBD1. The V gene end was trimmed by 6 bases and the J gene end by 0 bases; junction bases not matched to a gene: 3. The germline V gene encodes CDR1 MNHEY and CDR2 SVGEGT. The CDR3 is made up of 14 amino acids. This CDR3 is CASSRTGSTDTQYF. DNA of the CDR3: TGTGCCAGCAGCCGGACAGGTAGCACAGATACGCAGTATTTT.

This clone was recorded once. V gene TRBV5-1 combines with J gene TRBJ2-3, with D tentatively TRBD1 (6 bases). This CDR3 has 16 residues. Germline CDR1 reads SGHRS; CDR2 reads YFSETQ. V was cut by 4 bases and J by 0 bases, with 15 bases left in between. The CDR3 bases are TGCGCCAGCAGCACCTCCGGGACACTTAGCACAGATACGCAGTATTTT. Its translation is CASSTSGTLSTDTQYF.

The chain uses TRBV7-2 and TRBJ2-1; possibly TRBD1 for D (5 bases). Germline lookup yields CDR1 SGHTA and CDR2 FQGNSA. V lost 1 base and J lost 4, with 8 bases in between. The CDR3 is 14 residues long. The CDR3 sequence: CASSLGGPYNEQFF. The DNA of the CDR3 is TGTGCCAGCAGCTTAGGGGGCCCATACAATGAGCAGTTCTTC.

The rearrangement uses TRBV28 and TRBJ2-2; D is unresolved. Per the germline V gene, CDR1 is MDHEN and CDR2 is SYDVKM. Between the trimmed V and J ends, which lost 0 bases and 4 bases, there was a span of 15 bases. This CDR3 is built from 17 residues. The CDR3 DNA reads as TGTGCCAGCAGTTTATGGCTACCGAATAAATCCACCGGGGAGCTGTTTTTT. Residues: CASSLWLPNKSTGELFF.

The J gene is TRBJ1-1, the V gene TRBV19; TRBD1 matches at 8 bases. Germline V gene sequence: CDR1 LNHDA, CDR2 SQIVND (reference sequence). The CDR3 is 13 amino acids. V shed 7 bases and J 5 bases; nucleotides not matched to a gene: 6. CDR3 loop: CASMRGTGTEAFF. The CDR3 region has the DNA TGTGCCAGTATGAGGGGGACAGGTACTGAAGCTTTCTTT. The whole variable domain, remainder taken from reference TRBV19 and TRBJ1-1, is DGGITQSPKYLFRKEGQNVTLSCEQNLNHDAMYWYRQDPGQGLRLIYYSQIVNDFQKGDIAEGYSVSREKKESFPLTVTSAQKNPTAFYLCASMRGTGTEAFFGQGTRLTVV.

The gene calls are TRBV24-1 and TRBJ2-1, with TRBD2 matching 8 bases. This CDR3 region has 13 residues. CDR1 is KGHDR and CDR2 is SFDVKD in the germline V gene. The trim removed 8 bases at V and 9 bases at J, leaving 8 bases unmatched. In nucleotides, the CDR3 is TGTGCCACCACCAGCGGGGGAGGGGGTGAGCAGTTCTTC. Translating gives CATTSGGGGEQFF.

The chain carries TRBV5-3 and TRBJ2-2, with D perhaps TRBD1 (5 bases). Being an ORF, TRBV5-3 has a function that is uncertain. CDR3 length equals 14 residues. The CDR3, as DNA: TGTGCAAGTCCCAACAGGTCGAACACCGGGGAGCTGTTTTTT. Protein sequence: CASPNRSNTGELFF.

This clone has a handful of counts. V gene TRBV14 combines with J gene TRBJ2-1; 14 nucleotides agree with TRBD2. Trimming removed 4 bases from V and 8 bases from J; junction bases left unmatched: 7. Germline V gene data show CDR1 as SGHDN and CDR2 as FVKESK. CDR3 size: 16 residues. CDR3 amino acids: CASSPQTSGGADEQFF. The CDR3 nucleotides are TGTGCCAGCAGCCCCCAGACTAGCGGGGGGGCGGATGAGCAGTTCTTC.

The rearrangement joins TRBV27 to TRBJ2-1; 8 bases line up with TRBD2. Germline loops: CDR1 MNHEY, CDR2 SMNVEV (reference sequence). V gave up 8 bases and J gave up 6 bases; unmatched junction bases: 6. This CDR3 is 13 amino acids long. CDR3 protein: CASVTSGLNEQFF. The DNA for the CDR3 is TGTGCCAGCGTAACTAGCGGTCTCAATGAGCAGTTCTTC.

The rearrangement joins TRBV6-1 to TRBJ2-7; 9 bases map to TRBD1. Germline CDR1 MNHNS, CDR2 SASEGT. Losses at the gene ends were 3 bases for V and 0 bases for J; bases not matched to a gene: 6. This CDR3 comprises 16 residues. CDR3 amino acids: CASSDHRGPSSYEQYF. The CDR3 nucleotides read TGTGCCAGCAGTGATCACAGGGGGCCGAGCTCCTACGAGCAGTACTTC.

V is TRBV11-2 and J is TRBJ1-4; perhaps TRBD1 as D (6 bases). CDR3 length: 18 amino acids. In germline, CDR1 is SGHAT, CDR2 FQNNGV. Trimming removed 5 bases from V and 0 bases from J, with 19 bases in between. The CDR3: CASSPHRQTGSTNEKLFF. Here the CDR3 DNA reads TGTGCCAGCAGCCCCCATCGACAGACAGGATCAACTAATGAAAAACTGTTTTTT.

The rearrangement links TRBV27 to TRBJ2-7, with D tentatively TRBD1 (6 bases). Germline values: CDR1 MNHEY, CDR2 SMNVEV (reference sequence). The CDR3 extends over 16 amino acids. V lost 5 bases, J lost 1 base, and 18 bases lay in between. As DNA, the CDR3 is TGTGCCAGCAGTCCCCCCCCGACAGGCGGATCCTACGAGCAGTACTTC. Translating gives CASSPPPTGGSYEQYF.

The chain joins TRBV10-2 to TRBJ2-1, with a weak D call TRBD1 (6 bases). V was trimmed by 8 bases and J by 3 bases, leaving 17 bases between them. In germline, CDR1 is WSHSY, CDR2 SAAADI. The CDR3 sequence is 15 residues long. Written as DNA, the CDR3 is TGCGCCAGCCTAGCCCCCGGACAGATCTACAATGAGCAGTTCTTC. Its protein product is CASLAPGQIYNEQFF.

V is TRBV30 and J is TRBJ1-6; the D is unclear. The CDR3 extends over 14 amino acids. V lost 0 bases to trimming and J lost 9 bases, with 12 bases between them. The germline CDR1 and CDR2 sequences are GTSNPN and SVGIG (reference sequence). The CDR3 region is CAWSVGGIGSPLHF. CDR3 nucleotide sequence: TGTGCCTGGAGTGTCGGAGGGATAGGTTCACCCCTCCACTTT.

The rearrangement links TRBV10-1 to TRBJ1-6; 7 bases are shared with TRBD1. Per germline, CDR1 WNHNN and CDR2 SYGVQD (reference sequence). The CDR3 is 19 amino acids. With 2 bases clipped from V and 5 bases from J, the junction kept 15 bases outside the gene matches. The CDR3 loop is CASSEDLGPTDRDNSPLHF. As DNA, the CDR3 is TGCGCCAGCAGTGAGGATTTAGGGCCTACCGACAGGGATAATTCACCCCTCCACTTT.